The 17 T cell receptor beta chains in this list originate from one sample, sequenced in a study of response to subunit inactivated influenza vaccine (dated by TCRdb to the late 2010s). The library came from RT-PCR. TCRdb shows the sequencer as Illumina HiSeq 2500. TCRdb itself trimmed the public reads at Q25 with fastp, ran MiXCR and retained productive beta chains. Records with the same CDR3 protein are collapsed into one entry carrying the most frequent genes and DNA. Present in this sample are approximately 730,000 distinct CDR3 sequences, approximately 14% of which were seen just once. 6.5% to 8.5% of the sample is held by the ten biggest clonotypes. Sequences were derived from PBMCs from blood, sampled roughly 15 days before vaccination. These receptors all stem from a man aged 45 to 65 who received an inactivated influenza vaccine. Donor details come from another sample of the same person, matched by shared clones.

This clonotype turned up a few times. CDR3 sequence reads: CASTSRRDRVYEQYF. The CDR3 region has the DNA TGTGCCAGCACCTCCCGTCGGGACAGGGTCTACGAGCAGTACTTC. The chain has TRBV6-2 or TRBV6-3 and TRBJ2-7, with 9 nucleotides matching TRBD1. The CDR3 sequence is 15 residues long. Germline trimming cut 7 bases from V and 3 bases from J; bases unmatched to any gene: 10. The germline V gene has CDR1 MNHEY and CDR2 SVGEGT.

This clonotype was observed a handful of times. The V call is TRBV11-1, the J call TRBJ2-7; 7 bases fit TRBD2. The CDR3 totals 18 residues. CDR1 is SGHAT, CDR2 FQDESV, per germline (reference sequence). Trimming at V came to 5 bases and at J to 0 bases, leaving 16 bases not matched to a gene. The CDR3 DNA sequence: TGTGCCAGCAGCGCTCCGGGGCTAGCGGAAGGTACCTCCTACGAGCAGTACTTC. It translates to CASSAPGLAEGTSYEQYF.

The chain links TRBV4-3 to TRBJ1-2; the D gene is possibly TRBD1 (5 bases). The V gene lost 0 bases and the J gene lost 2 bases, with 13 bases spanning the gap. CDR3 length: 16 residues. Germline V lookup: CDR1 LGHNA, CDR2 YSLEER. This chain's CDR3 is CASSQDRGAINYGYTF. Written as DNA, the CDR3 is TGCGCCAGCAGCCAAGATCGTGGGGCCATAAACTATGGCTACACCTTC.

This clonotype was seen a few times. This chain joins TRBV5-1 and TRBJ1-1; no definite D call. Germline V gene lookup returns CDR1 SGHRS and CDR2 YFSETQ. V lost 0 bases and J 5 bases, leaving 14 bases between the germline ends. The CDR3 contains 15 residues. Here the CDR3 reads CASSLEPLKGTEAFF. CDR3 bases: TGCGCCAGCAGCTTGGAGCCGCTTAAGGGTACTGAAGCTTTCTTT.

The rearrangement uses TRBV12-3 or TRBV12-4 and TRBJ2-1; 7 bases align to TRBD2. The V and J ends lost 3 bases and 6 bases, in that order; junction bases with no gene match: 2. The CDR3 is 13 amino acids. CDR3 in DNA: TGTGCCAGCAGTTTTGGGGGGGTCAATGAGCAGTTCTTC. This gives the protein CASSFGGVNEQFF.

V usage is TRBV18 and J usage is TRBJ1-4; perhaps TRBD1 as D (5 bases). Trimming took off 5 bases at V and 8 bases at J, with 18 bases between the two ends. The CDR3 covers 15 residues. CDR1 is KGHSH, CDR2 LQKENI, per germline. CDR3 in DNA: TGTGCCAGCTCAGCCCTGTCCGGGGGGTACGAAAAACTGTTTTTT. It encodes CASSALSGGYEKLFF.

This clonotype showed up many times. The V and J genes are TRBV27 and TRBJ1-2; D possibly corresponds to TRBD1 (6 bases). The CDR3 is 15 amino acids. Germline V gives CDR1 MNHEY, CDR2 SMNVEV (reference sequence). V gave up 3 bases and J gave up 2 bases, with 13 bases separating them. The CDR3 DNA is TGTGCCAGCAGTTTGAGACAGGAACCCAACTATGGCTACACCTTC. Encoded protein: CASSLRQEPNYGYTF.

This clonotype was counted only a few times. The chain employs TRBV27 and TRBJ1-2, with D perhaps matching TRBD1 (6 bases). Germline CDR1 is MNHEY and CDR2 is SMNVEV (reference sequence). V gave up 3 bases and J gave up 4 bases, with 18 bases separating them. This CDR3 spans 16 amino acids. The CDR3 sequence: CASSLPPQGISYGYTF. The DNA for the CDR3 is TGTGCCAGCAGTTTGCCCCCCCAGGGGATAAGCTATGGCTACACCTTC.

The chain recombines TRBV6-5 with TRBJ1-1; D is ambiguous. Per the germline V gene, CDR1 is MNHEY and CDR2 is SVGAGI. The CDR3 has 14 amino acids. The V and J ends lost 1 base and 0 bases respectively, with 6 bases between them. CDR3 sequence: CASSYLSVNTEAFF. The CDR3 DNA sequence: TGTGCCAGCAGTTACTTATCCGTGAACACTGAAGCTTTCTTT.

The chain employs TRBV30 and TRBJ1-5, with 10 bases identical to TRBD1. CDR3 length: 13 amino acids. Per the germline V gene, CDR1 is GTSNPN and CDR2 is SVGIG (reference sequence). Trimming removed 6 bases from V and 7 bases from J; junction bases left unmatched: 6. CDR3 sequence reads: CACRDRGSQPQHF. The CDR3 DNA sequence: TGTGCCTGCCGGGACAGGGGATCCCAGCCCCAGCATTTT.

The V gene is TRBV7-9, the J gene TRBJ2-3; 8 positions match TRBD1. This CDR3 has 16 amino acids. J lost 4 bases, V lost 3 bases, and 9 bases had no gene match. The germline gives CDR1 SEHNR, CDR2 FQNEAQ (reference sequence). CDR3 nucleotide sequence: TGTGCCAGCAGCTTCTATCGACAGGGGACTGCAGATACGCAGTATTTT. Protein: CASSFYRQGTADTQYF. The complete variable domain, with remaining parts taken from reference TRBV7-9 and TRBJ2-3, reads DTGVSQNPRHKITKRGQNVTFRCDPISEHNRLYWYRQTLGQGPEFLTYFQNEAQLEKSRLLSDRFSAERPKGSFSTLEIQRTEQGDSAMYLCASSFYRQGTADTQYFGPGTRLTVL.

This rearrangement joins TRBV3-1 to TRBJ2-7; D possibly corresponds to TRBD1 (5 bases). The CDR3 contains 13 residues. The germline V and J ends were trimmed by 2 bases and 6 bases, with 11 bases remaining between them. Germline V gives CDR1 LGHDT, CDR2 YNNKEL (reference sequence). The CDR3 DNA sequence: TGTGCCAGCAGCCAAAGTGGGGCCCGCGAGCAGTACTTC. Protein product: CASSQSGAREQYF.

This clonotype was observed a few times. The J gene is TRBJ2-1, the V gene TRBV20-1; TRBD2 aligns across 11 bases. Germline trimming cut 5 bases from V and 11 bases from J; bases unmatched to any gene: 11. The CDR3 contains 14 residues. Germline-derived CDR1 and CDR2 are DFQATT and SNEGSKA (reference sequence). The CDR3 DNA reads as TGCAGTGCTGAAGTAGCGGGAGGGGCCTTGAAGCAGTTCTTC. Translation: CSAEVAGGALKQFF.

This clonotype was counted at least ten times. DNA for the CDR3: TGTGCCACCAGCACGACAGGAGAGACCCAGTACTTC. Translating gives CATSTTGETQYF. The chain recombines TRBV15 with TRBJ2-5; possibly TRBD1 for D (6 bases). The germline V gene encodes CDR1 LNHNV and CDR2 YYDKDF (reference sequence). V gave up 4 bases and J gave up 4 bases, with 7 bases separating them. The CDR3 loop spans 12 amino acids.

This clonotype was counted a few times. The rearrangement links TRBV7-9 to TRBJ1-4; 8 positions agree with TRBD1. The germline V gene encodes CDR1 SEHNR and CDR2 FQNEAQ (reference sequence). Germline trimming cut 5 bases from V and 7 bases from J; bases unmatched to any gene: 6. The CDR3 runs to 14 residues. The CDR3 here is CASSVDRGGEKLFF. CDR3 sequence (DNA): TGTGCCAGCAGCGTCGACAGGGGTGGTGAAAAACTGTTTTTT.

There are a few counts of this clonotype. This rearrangement joins TRBV5-1 to TRBJ1-1; no clear D gene. This CDR3 contains 14 residues. Germline CDR1 is SGHRS and CDR2 is YFSETQ. V was pared by 4 bases and J by 4 bases, with 14 bases between. CDR3: CASSAGQSSTEAFF. In nucleotides, the CDR3 is TGCGCCAGCAGCGCCGGCCAGAGCAGCACTGAAGCTTTCTTT.

V and J are TRBV29-1 and TRBJ2-7; D call uncertain. CDR3 length: 13 amino acids. Germline V gives CDR1 SQVTM, CDR2 ANQGSEA. Trimming removed 4 bases from V and 4 bases from J, with 14 bases in between. CDR3 amino acids: CSVGFRSRYEQYF. For the CDR3, the DNA is TGCAGCGTTGGGTTCCGGTCTCGTTACGAGCAGTACTTC.